This note documents a single T cell receptor (beta chain) sequence. The CDR3 runs to 15 residues. V lost 7 bases, J lost 0 bases, and 7 bases stayed unmatched. Germline loops: CDR1 SGHTS, CDR2 YDEGEE. TCRdb keeps only in-frame clones here, not all; method: immunoSEQ multiplex PCR. The data hold roughly 150,000 clones, with 85% to 90% observed a single time. These data originate in a study of blood T cell repertoires in COVID-19. The V call is TRBV5-8, the J call TRBJ2-1; 7 nucleotides line up with TRBD2. Sequencing was carried out using peripheral blood. The clonotype comes from a woman in her 70s with acute or convalescent COVID-19. The CDR3 protein is CASGRAGYSYNEQFF. CDR3 DNA sequence: TGTGCCAGCGGGAGGGCCGGTTACTCCTACAATGAGCAGTTCTTC.